This note documents a single T cell receptor beta chain sequence. The data were obtained in a study of blood T cell repertoires in COVID-19. Overall study: Donors in the United States, Italy and Spain gave samples during acute or convalescent COVID-19. PBMCs, B-cell-depleted T cells, or T cells were the source of the cDNA or gDNA that made up the material.

CDR3 size: 19 residues. CDR1 and CDR2 (germline): LGHNA, YNFKEQ. J was trimmed by 8 bases and V by 0 bases; bases with no gene match: 16. Study processing details: Amplification of reference gene primers provided the estimated nucleated cell counts. Assay used: immunoSEQ multiplex PCR; TCRdb lists only in-frame clones, some missing. V and J calls and clone size are given by that table; D and trimming were obtained from the DNA. The sample holds approximately 300,000 clones; about 84% are singletons and the top ten take about 1.7%. The gene calls are TRBV4-2 and TRBJ1-4, with 9 bases fitting TRBD1. The receptor was derived from a woman between 45 and 65 years old with acute or convalescent COVID-19. The sequencing sample was made of peripheral blood. CDR3 DNA sequence: TGTGCCAGCAGCCAAGAGGGGCTTATGGGTGGACAGGGGCTAGAAAAACTGTTTTTT. Its translation: CASSQEGLMGGQGLEKLFF.